These T cell receptor beta chains were read from a single sample in a study of blood T cell repertoires in COVID-19. The protocol was immunoSEQ multiplex PCR, while the TCRdb copy is restricted to in-frame clones and leaves out a portion. The sample includes 200,000 or so clones, approximately 80% of them seen just once. Sequences were obtained from PBMCs or T cells enriched from blood (not recorded which). These receptors came from a man aged 55-75 years who had recovered from COVID-19. CDR3s include the opening cysteine and the closing phenylalanine or tryptophan. D genes are given only for firm matches. A row's size may be missing; if present it is once, few, many or a size class.

V	D	size	J	DNA	CDR3
TRBV5-4	-	-	TRBJ1-1	TGTGCCAGCAGCTTGGGAAAACAGAGAAGCATGAACACTGAAGCTTTCTTT	CASSLGKQRSMNTEAFF
TRBV11-2	TRBD2	-	TRBJ2-1	TGTGCCAGCAGCTTCGGACTAGCCGGGAATGAGCAGTTCTTC	CASSFGLAGNEQFF
TRBV5-1	TRBD1	-	TRBJ1-2	TGCGCCAGCAGCGCGGACAGGGGAACCGTATATGGCTACACCTTC	CASSADRGTVYGYTF
TRBV11-1	-	once	TRBJ2-5	TGTGCCAGCAGCGTGAACCCCTGGGGCAAGACCCAGTACTTC	CASSVNPWGKTQYF
TRBV19	TRBD2	once	TRBJ2-1	TGTGCCAGTCGGGTAGCGGGGCGGTATGAGCAGTTCTTC	CASRVAGRYEQFF
TRBV30	TRBD1	-	TRBJ2-5	TGTGCCTGGGGACAGGCCCAAGAGACCCAGTACTTC	CAWGQAQETQYF
TRBV3-1/TRBV3-2	-	once	TRBJ2-7	TGTGCCAGCAGCCAAGTCCCTCGGGGGGAGCAGTACTTC	CASSQVPRGEQYF
TRBV5-8	-	-	TRBJ1-1	TGTGCCAGCAGACTCTATCACCTTGATGGACAAGCCATGAACACTGAAGCTTTCTTT	CASRLYHLDGQAMNTEAFF
TRBV12-5	-	-	TRBJ1-1	TGTGCTAGTGGTTTGCCCCGGACAGCTCCCGATCAAGCTTTCTTT	CASGLPRTAPDQAFF
TRBV4-3	TRBD1	once	TRBJ2-7	TGCGCCAGCAGCTACGGACAGGGCTCCTACGAGCAGTACTTC	CASSYGQGSYEQYF
TRBV30	TRBD1	-	TRBJ1-2	TGTGCCTGGAGTCATGGGGACAGTCACTATGGCTACACCTTC	CAWSHGDSHYGYTF
TRBV11-3	-	-	TRBJ2-3	TGTGCCAGCAGAGGCGGGCTAGCCACAGATACGCAGTATTTT	CASRGGLATDTQYF
TRBV6-2/TRBV6-3	-	few	TRBJ1-4	TGTGCCAGCAGCGAAGCAGGGGAAGATGAAAAACTGTTTTTT	CASSEAGEDEKLFF
TRBV18	TRBD1	-	TRBJ2-3	TGTGCCAGCTCACCCCAACAGGGGATTGCCAGCTACACAGATACGCAGTATTTT	CASSPQQGIASYTDTQYF
TRBV7-9	-	-	TRBJ1-2	TGTGCCAGCAGCTTAGGGAGAGGCTCCCCCTATGGCTACACCTTC	CASSLGRGSPYGYTF
TRBV18	-	-	TRBJ1-1	TGTGCCAGCTCGCGCGCTTTCACAGGGATGGCTAGCACTGAAGCTTTCTTT	CASSRAFTGMASTEAFF
TRBV5-1	TRBD1	-	TRBJ2-5	TGCGCCAGCAGCTTGGTTTACAGGGGGCAACAAGAGACCCAGTACTTC	CASSLVYRGQQETQYF
TRBV4-3	-	-	TRBJ1-1	TGCGCCAGCAGCCAAGAGACGGGAGTACCTGAAGCTTTCTTT	CASSQETGVPEAFF
TRBV10-3	TRBD1	-	TRBJ1-2	TGTGCCATCAGTGAGTCTGGAGGGACAGTTAGCATGAACTATGGCTACACCTTC	CAISESGGTVSMNYGYTF
TRBV9	TRBD2	-	TRBJ2-7	TGTGCCAGCAGCTCCGGACTAGCGGGCTACGAGCAGTACTTC	CASSSGLAGYEQYF
TRBV9	-	-	TRBJ1-6	TGTGCCAGCAGCGTAAGGGAGGCCTATAATTCACCCCTCCACTTT	CASSVREAYNSPLHF
TRBV18	TRBD1	-	TRBJ2-1	TGTGCCAGCTCACCGACGGGACAGAGCTCCTACAATGAGCAGTTCTTC	CASSPTGQSSYNEQFF
TRBV18	-	-	TRBJ2-3	TGTGCCAGCTCACCACGGGAGGTTACTGATACGCAGTATTTT	CASSPREVTDTQYF
TRBV6-5	TRBD1	-	TRBJ2-7	TGTGCCAGCAAGCCCTCGGGACAGTCCTACGAGCAGTACTTC	CASKPSGQSYEQYF
TRBV12-3/TRBV12-4	-	-	TRBJ2-2	TGTGCCAGCAGTCCACGGGGAACCGGGGAGCTGTTTTTT	CASSPRGTGELFF
TRBV6-2/TRBV6-3	-	once	TRBJ1-1	TGTGCCAGCAGTTTCCCGAGTTCAGCGTGGGCTTTCTTT	CASSFPSSAWAFF
TRBV27	-	-	TRBJ1-5	TGTGCCAGCAGGAATACAGGCCGCAATCAGCCCCAGCATTTT	CASRNTGRNQPQHF
TRBV9	TRBD2	-	TRBJ2-6	TGTGCCAGCAGCTGGGAGGGGACTGGGGCCAACGTCCTGACTTTC	CASSWEGTGANVLTF
TRBV2	TRBD1	-	TRBJ1-4	TGTGCCAGCAGTGAACCAAAAGGGGGGACAGGGGAAAAACTGTTTTTT	CASSEPKGGTGEKLFF
TRBV6-2/TRBV6-3	TRBD2	-	TRBJ2-5	TGTGCCAGCAGTTACGGCGGGAGTAGTGAGACCCAGTACTTC	CASSYGGSSETQYF
TRBV19	TRBD1	-	TRBJ1-3	TGTGCCAGTAGGGGACAGGCCGCTGGAAACACCATATATTTT	CASRGQAAGNTIYF
TRBV18	-	-	TRBJ1-3	TGTGCCAGCTCACCACCGTCTTCAGAAAGCTCTGGAAACACCATATATTTT	CASSPPSSESSGNTIYF
TRBV18	-	few	TRBJ2-7	TGTGCCAGCTCAACCTCGAGCGGTAGTTCCGAGCAGTACTTC	CASSTSSGSSEQYF
TRBV3-1/TRBV3-2	-	-	TRBJ2-7	TGTGCCAGCAGCCAAAGTGACAGGAATTGGGACGAGCAGTACTTC	CASSQSDRNWDEQYF
TRBV19	-	-	TRBJ1-6	TGTGCCAGTAGTATAGAGGACTGGGTTGGATCACCCCTCCACTTT	CASSIEDWVGSPLHF
TRBV5-5	TRBD1	-	TRBJ2-3	TGTGCCAGCAGCTTGGGGACAGGGGTGGGCACAGATACGCAGTATTTT	CASSLGTGVGTDTQYF
TRBV6-5	TRBD1	-	TRBJ2-3	TGTGCCAGCAGTTATGTGACAGGGGGTCAAGATACGCAGTATTTT	CASSYVTGGQDTQYF
TRBV6-1	TRBD1	-	TRBJ1-3	TGTGCCAGCAGTGAGCGACAGGGGGCAAGGTGGTCTGGAAACACCATATATTTT	CASSERQGARWSGNTIYF
TRBV7-9	-	-	TRBJ2-2	TGTGCCAGCAGATCCTCCGGGGAGCTGTTTTTT	CASRSSGELFF